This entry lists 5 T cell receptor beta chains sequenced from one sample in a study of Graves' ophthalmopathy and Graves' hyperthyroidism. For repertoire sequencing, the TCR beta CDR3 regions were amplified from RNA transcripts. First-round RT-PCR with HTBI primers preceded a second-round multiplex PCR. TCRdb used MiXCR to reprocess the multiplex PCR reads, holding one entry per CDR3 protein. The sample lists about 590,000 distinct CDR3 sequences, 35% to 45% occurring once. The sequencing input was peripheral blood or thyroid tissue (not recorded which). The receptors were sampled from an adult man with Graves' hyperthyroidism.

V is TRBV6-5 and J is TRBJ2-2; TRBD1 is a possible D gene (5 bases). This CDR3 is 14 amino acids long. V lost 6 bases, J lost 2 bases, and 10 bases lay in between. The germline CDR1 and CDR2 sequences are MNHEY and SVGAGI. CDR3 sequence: CASSEGHNTGELFF. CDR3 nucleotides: TGTGCCAGCAGCGAAGGACACAACACCGGGGAGCTGTTTTTT.

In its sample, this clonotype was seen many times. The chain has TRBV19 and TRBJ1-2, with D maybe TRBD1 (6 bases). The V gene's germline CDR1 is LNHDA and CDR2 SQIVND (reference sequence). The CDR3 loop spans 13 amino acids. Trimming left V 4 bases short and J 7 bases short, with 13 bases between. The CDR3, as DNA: TGTGCCAGTAGTACGCAGGGGTTCAGTGGCTACACCTTC. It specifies CASSTQGFSGYTF.

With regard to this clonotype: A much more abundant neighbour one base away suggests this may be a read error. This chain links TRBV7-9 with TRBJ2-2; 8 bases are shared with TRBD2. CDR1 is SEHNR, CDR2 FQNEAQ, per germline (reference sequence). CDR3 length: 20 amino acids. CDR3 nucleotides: TGCGCCAGCAGCCCGACCAGACTAGCGACATCTTTCCTGAACACCGGGGAGCTGTTTTTT. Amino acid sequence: CASSPTRLATSFLNTGELFF. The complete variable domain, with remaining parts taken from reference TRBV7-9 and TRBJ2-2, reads DTGVSQNPRHKITKRGQNVTFRCDPISEHNRLYWYRQTLGQGPEFLTYFQNEAQLEKSRLLSDRFSAERPKGSFSTLEIQRTEQGDSAMYLCASSPTRLATSFLNTGELFFGEGSRLTVL.

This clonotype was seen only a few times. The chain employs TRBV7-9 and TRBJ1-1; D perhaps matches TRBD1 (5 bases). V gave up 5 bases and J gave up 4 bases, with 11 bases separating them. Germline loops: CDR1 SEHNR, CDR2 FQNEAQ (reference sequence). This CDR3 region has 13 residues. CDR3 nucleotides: TGTGCCAGCAGCGCCATGGGGGGCACTGAAGCTTTCTTT. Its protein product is CASSAMGGTEAFF.

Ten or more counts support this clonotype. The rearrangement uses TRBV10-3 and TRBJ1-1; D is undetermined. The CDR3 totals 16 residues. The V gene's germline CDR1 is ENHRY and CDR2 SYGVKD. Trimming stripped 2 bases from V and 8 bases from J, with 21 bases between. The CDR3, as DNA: TGTGCCATCAGTGAGAATACGAAAGTCCCAATGGGGGAAGCTTTCTTT. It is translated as CAISENTKVPMGEAFF.